This entry lists 11 T cell receptor beta chains sequenced from one sample in a study of blood T cell repertoires in COVID-19. Clones were sequenced by immunoSEQ multiplex PCR, and TCRdb holds only the in-frame ones, with some missing. The data hold some 70,000 clones, with about 84% observed a single time. The source material was peripheral blood. The receptors were gathered from a woman aged 55-70 years with acute or convalescent COVID-19.

This clone has more than one count but fewer than ten. The rearrangement uses TRBV13 and TRBJ1-1; possibly TRBD1 for D (5 bases). The V gene's germline CDR1 is PRHDT and CDR2 FYEKMQ (reference sequence). The ends were cut back, 3 bases at V and 6 bases at J, with 14 bases in the middle. The CDR3 consists of 14 residues. For the CDR3, the DNA is TGTGCCAGCAGCTTGGAAGGGGAAGGGGCTGAAGCTTTCTTT. Translation gives CASSLEGEGAEAFF.

This clone was observed a single time. J is TRBJ2-7 and V is TRBV5-6, with TRBD2 identical over 13 bases. CDR3 length equals 17 residues. V shed 0 bases and J 2 bases; nucleotides not matched to a gene: 5. Germline loops: CDR1 SGHDT, CDR2 YYEEEE. The CDR3: CASSLGAGTSGAYEQYF. In DNA form, the CDR3 reads TGTGCCAGCAGCTTGGGGGCCGGGACTAGCGGGGCCTACGAGCAGTACTTC.

The chain couples TRBV28 to TRBJ2-7; TRBD2 matches at 7 bases. The germline V gene encodes CDR1 MDHEN and CDR2 SYDVKM. The CDR3 spans 16 residues. V lost 3 bases to trimming and J lost 6 bases; unmatched junction nucleotides: 14. CDR3 sequence: CASSLLGRRGGSEQYF. CDR3 in DNA: TGTGCCAGCAGTTTGTTAGGTCGGAGGGGAGGGTCCGAGCAGTACTTC.

This chain uses TRBV18 with TRBJ1-1; 10 bases agree with TRBD1. Trimming took 6 bases from V and 11 from J; bases not matched to a gene: 9. This CDR3 region has 13 residues. Germline V gives CDR1 KGHSH, CDR2 LQKENI. The CDR3 reads CASSPGQGEVAFF. As DNA, the CDR3 is TGTGCCAGCTCGCCCGGACAGGGGGAAGTGGCTTTCTTT.

The chain has TRBV10-2 and TRBJ1-2, with a tentative D call TRBD1 (5 bases). Germline V gives CDR1 WSHSY, CDR2 SAAADI. The CDR3 extends over 14 amino acids. V lost 0 bases and J 6 bases, leaving 11 bases between the germline ends. In DNA form, the CDR3 reads TGCGCCAGCAGTGAGTCGGGGCAGGTAAATGGCTACACCTTC. Protein product: CASSESGQVNGYTF.

The V call is TRBV30, the J call TRBJ1-1; D is perhaps TRBD1 (5 bases). Germline CDR1 and CDR2: GTSNPN and SVGIG (reference sequence). The V and J ends lost 1 base and 8 bases respectively, with 5 bases between them. The CDR3 runs 10 residues. CDR3 DNA: TGTGCCTGGAGTGGGACAGAAGCTTTCTTT. Translating it yields CAWSGTEAFF.

This clone was observed a handful of times. V is TRBV10-3 and J is TRBJ1-1; TRBD1 matches at 9 bases. With 4 bases clipped from V and 7 bases from J, the junction kept 10 bases outside the gene matches. CDR3 length: 15 amino acids. Germline V gene lookup returns CDR1 ENHRY and CDR2 SYGVKD. The CDR3 loop is CAISGGQGRNYEAFF. The DNA for the CDR3 is TGTGCCATCAGTGGGGGACAGGGACGAAATTATGAAGCTTTCTTT.

CDR3 residues: CASSSRTGAGGYTF. The DNA of the CDR3 is TGTGCCAGCAGCTCCAGGACAGGGGCTGGTGGCTACACCTTC. The chain employs TRBV7-2 and TRBJ1-2; 9 positions agree with TRBD1. The trim removed 4 bases at V and 7 bases at J, leaving 7 bases unmatched. The CDR3 runs 14 residues. The V gene's germline CDR1 is SGHTA and CDR2 FQGNSA.

This clone was recorded a few times. This sequence joins TRBV7-2 and TRBJ2-7; weak D call: TRBD2 (5 bases). CDR1 and CDR2 from the germline V gene are SGHTA and FQGNSA. Trimming removed 5 bases at V and 0 bases at J, with 11 bases between. This CDR3 has 14 amino acids. In DNA form, the CDR3 reads TGTGCCAGCAGCCCCGGAGGTAGCTCCTACGAGCAGTACTTC. Its protein is CASSPGGSSYEQYF.

The J gene is TRBJ1-4, the V gene TRBV9; TRBD1 might be the D (5 bases). Germline V lookup: CDR1 SGDLS, CDR2 YYNGEE. The germline V and J ends were trimmed by 4 bases and 8 bases, with 18 bases remaining between them. The CDR3 has 15 amino acids. The CDR3 spells CASSPRMGDLEKLFF. Written as DNA, the CDR3 is TGTGCCAGCAGCCCTCGGATGGGGGACTTGGAAAAACTGTTTTTT.

The chain uses TRBV19 and TRBJ1-2, with TRBD1 matching 8 bases. CDR3 length: 19 residues. Trimming at V came to 4 bases and at J to 4 bases, leaving 20 bases not matched to a gene. Germline assignment: CDR1 LNHDA and CDR2 SQIVND (reference sequence). The DNA of the CDR3 is TGTGCCAGTAGTACCCGAATGACAGGGGTGACGATTACTAGCTATGGCTACACCTTC. This encodes CASSTRMTGVTITSYGYTF.